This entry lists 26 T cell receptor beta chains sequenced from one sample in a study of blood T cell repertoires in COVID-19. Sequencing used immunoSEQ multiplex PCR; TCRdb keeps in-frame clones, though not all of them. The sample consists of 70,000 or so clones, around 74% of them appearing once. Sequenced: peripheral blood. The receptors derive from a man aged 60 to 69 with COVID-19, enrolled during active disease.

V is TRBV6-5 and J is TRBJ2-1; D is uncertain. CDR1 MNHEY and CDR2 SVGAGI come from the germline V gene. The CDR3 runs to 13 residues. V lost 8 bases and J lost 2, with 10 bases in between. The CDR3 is CASCAMPYNEQFF. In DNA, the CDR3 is TGTGCCAGCTGCGCTATGCCCTACAATGAGCAGTTCTTC.

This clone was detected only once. The CDR3 protein is CASTSRDRTYEQYF. In nucleotides, the CDR3 is TGTGCCAGCACCTCCCGGGACAGAACCTACGAGCAGTACTTC. The V gene is TRBV6-5, the J gene TRBJ2-7; 7 bases are shared with TRBD1. Germline loops: CDR1 MNHEY, CDR2 SVGAGI. The CDR3 has 14 amino acids. V gave up 7 bases and J gave up 2 bases; unmatched junction bases: 8.

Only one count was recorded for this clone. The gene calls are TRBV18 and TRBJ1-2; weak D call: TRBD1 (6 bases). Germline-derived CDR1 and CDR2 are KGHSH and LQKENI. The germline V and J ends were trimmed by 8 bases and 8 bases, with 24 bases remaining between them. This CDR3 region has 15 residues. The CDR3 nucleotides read TGTGCCAGCCAAATCAGCGCAGGGGTGGTGGAGGGCTACACCTTC. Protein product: CASQISAGVVEGYTF.

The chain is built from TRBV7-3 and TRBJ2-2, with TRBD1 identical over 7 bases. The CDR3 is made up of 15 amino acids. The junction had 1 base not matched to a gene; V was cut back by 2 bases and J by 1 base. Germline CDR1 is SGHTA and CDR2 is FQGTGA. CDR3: CASSLSGGNTGELFF. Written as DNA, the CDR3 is TGTGCCAGCAGCTTATCAGGGGGGAACACCGGGGAGCTGTTTTTT.

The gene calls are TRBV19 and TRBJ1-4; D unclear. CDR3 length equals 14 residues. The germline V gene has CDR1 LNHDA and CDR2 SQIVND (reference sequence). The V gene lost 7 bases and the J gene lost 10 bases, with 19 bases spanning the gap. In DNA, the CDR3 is TGTGCCAGTACCTTAGACCGCGGAGAGGGAAAACTGTTTTTT. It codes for CASTLDRGEGKLFF. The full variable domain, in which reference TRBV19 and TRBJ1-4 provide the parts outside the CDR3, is DGGITQSPKYLFRKEGQNVTLSCEQNLNHDAMYWYRQDPGQGLRLIYYSQIVNDFQKGDIAEGYSVSREKKESFPLTVTSAQKNPTAFYLCASTLDRGEGKLFFGSGTQLSVL.

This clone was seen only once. CDR3 in DNA: TGTGCCAGCACAGGCGGGAGATCCTACGAGCAGTACTTC. This translates into CASTGGRSYEQYF. V usage is TRBV2 and J usage is TRBJ2-7; 7 bases are a match to TRBD2. This CDR3 region has 13 residues. Per germline, CDR1 SNHLY and CDR2 FYNNEI. The V segment lost 7 bases and the J segment 1 base; nucleotides outside the gene matches: 4.

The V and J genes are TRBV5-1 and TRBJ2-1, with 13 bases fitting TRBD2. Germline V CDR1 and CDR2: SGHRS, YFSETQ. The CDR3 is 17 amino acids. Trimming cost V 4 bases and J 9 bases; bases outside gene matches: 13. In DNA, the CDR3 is TGCGCCAGCAGCCTACCTGCTGGACTAGCGGGAGAGAGTGAGCAGTTCTTC. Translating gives CASSLPAGLAGESEQFF. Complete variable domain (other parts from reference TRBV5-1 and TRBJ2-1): KAGVTQTPRYLIKTRGQQVTLSCSPISGHRSVSWYQQTPGQGLQFLFEYFSETQRNKGNFPGRFSGRQFSNSRSEMNVSTLELGDSALYLCASSLPAGLAGESEQFFGPGTRLTVL.

In DNA, the CDR3 is TGTGCCAGCAGTTCTGGACTAGCGGGGGCGTACTTC. Translation gives CASSSGLAGAYF. V usage is TRBV28 and J usage is TRBJ2-7, with 13 bases aligning to TRBD2. Unmatched junction bases numbered 3, after V lost 4 bases and J lost 12 bases. CDR3 size: 12 residues. Germline V gives CDR1 MDHEN, CDR2 SYDVKM.

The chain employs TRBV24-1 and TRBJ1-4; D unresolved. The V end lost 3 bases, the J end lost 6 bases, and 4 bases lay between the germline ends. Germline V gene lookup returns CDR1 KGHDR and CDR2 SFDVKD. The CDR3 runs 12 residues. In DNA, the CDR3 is TGTGCCACCAGTGATCCGTATGAAAAACTGTTTTTT. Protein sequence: CATSDPYEKLFF.

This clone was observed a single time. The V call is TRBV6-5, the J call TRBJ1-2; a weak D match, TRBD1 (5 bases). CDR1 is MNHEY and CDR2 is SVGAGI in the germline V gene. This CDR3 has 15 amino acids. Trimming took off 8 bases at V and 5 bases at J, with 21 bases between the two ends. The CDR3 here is CASRQFRNQPYGYTF. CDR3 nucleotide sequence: TGTGCCAGCCGACAGTTCAGGAATCAACCGTATGGCTACACCTTC.

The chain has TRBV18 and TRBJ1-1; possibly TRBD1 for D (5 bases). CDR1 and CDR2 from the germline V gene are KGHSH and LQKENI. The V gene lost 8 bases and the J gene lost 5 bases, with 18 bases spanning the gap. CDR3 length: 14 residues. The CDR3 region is CASQGGGRKTEAFF. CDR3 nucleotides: TGTGCCAGCCAGGGCGGGGGAAGAAAGACTGAAGCTTTCTTT.

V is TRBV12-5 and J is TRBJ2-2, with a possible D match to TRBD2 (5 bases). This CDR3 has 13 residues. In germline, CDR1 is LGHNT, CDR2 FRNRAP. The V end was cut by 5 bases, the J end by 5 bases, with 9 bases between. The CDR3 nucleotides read TGTGCTAGTGGTCCCGGGGAAACCGGGGAGCTGTTTTTT. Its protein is CASGPGETGELFF.

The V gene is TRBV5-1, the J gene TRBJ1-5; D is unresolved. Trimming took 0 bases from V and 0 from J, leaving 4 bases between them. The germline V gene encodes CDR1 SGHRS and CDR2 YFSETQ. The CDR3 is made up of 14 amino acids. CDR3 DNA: TGCGCCAGCAGCTTGGACTATAGCAATCAGCCCCAGCATTTT. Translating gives CASSLDYSNQPQHF.

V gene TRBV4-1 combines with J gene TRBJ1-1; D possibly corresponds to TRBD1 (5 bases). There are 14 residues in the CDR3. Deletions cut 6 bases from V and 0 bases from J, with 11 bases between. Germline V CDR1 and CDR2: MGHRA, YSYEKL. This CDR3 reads CASRGPLLNTEAFF. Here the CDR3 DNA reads TGCGCCAGCAGGGGGCCTTTATTGAACACTGAAGCTTTCTTT.

CDR3 bases: TGTGCCAGCAGCTTCCTCTCCGGGACTAGGTTGTCTGGGGCCAACGTCCTGACTTTC. Translation: CASSFLSGTRLSGANVLTF. The chain is built from TRBV5-4 and TRBJ2-6; the match to TRBD2 covers 8 bases. V was clipped by 2 bases and J by 1 base; unmatched bases: 11. From germline, CDR1 is SGHNT and CDR2 YYREEE (reference sequence). CDR3 length: 19 amino acids.

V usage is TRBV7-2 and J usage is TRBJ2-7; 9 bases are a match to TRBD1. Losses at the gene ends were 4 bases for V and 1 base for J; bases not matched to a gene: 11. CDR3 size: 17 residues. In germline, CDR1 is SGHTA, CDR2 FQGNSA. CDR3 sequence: CASSSGPLGQGSYEQYF. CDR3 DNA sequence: TGTGCCAGCAGCTCCGGCCCCTTGGGACAGGGTTCCTACGAGCAGTACTTC. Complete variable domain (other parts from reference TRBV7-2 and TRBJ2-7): GAGVSQSPSNKVTEKGKDVELRCDPISGHTALYWYRQSLGQGLEFLIYFQGNSAPDKSGLPSDRFSAERTGGSVSTLTIQRTQQEDSAVYLCASSSGPLGQGSYEQYFGPGTRLTVT.

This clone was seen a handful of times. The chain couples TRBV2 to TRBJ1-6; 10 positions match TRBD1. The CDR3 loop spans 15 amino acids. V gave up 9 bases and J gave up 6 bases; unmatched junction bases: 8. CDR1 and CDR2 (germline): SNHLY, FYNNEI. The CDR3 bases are TGTGCCAGTTCCGGGACAGGGGTCGGTAATTCACCCCTCCACTTT. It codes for CASSGTGVGNSPLHF.

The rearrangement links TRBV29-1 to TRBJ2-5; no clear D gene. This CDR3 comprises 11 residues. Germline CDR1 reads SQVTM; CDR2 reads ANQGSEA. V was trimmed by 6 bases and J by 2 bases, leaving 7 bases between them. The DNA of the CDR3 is TGCAGCGTGGGCCGTCAAGAGACCCAGTACTTC. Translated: CSVGRQETQYF.

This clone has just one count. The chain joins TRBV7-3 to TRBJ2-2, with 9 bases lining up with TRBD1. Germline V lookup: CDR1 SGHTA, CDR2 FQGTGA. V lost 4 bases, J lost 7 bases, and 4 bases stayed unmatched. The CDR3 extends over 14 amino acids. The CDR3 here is CASSSTGGFGELFF. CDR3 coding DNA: TGTGCCAGCAGCTCGACAGGGGGTTTCGGGGAGCTGTTTTTT.

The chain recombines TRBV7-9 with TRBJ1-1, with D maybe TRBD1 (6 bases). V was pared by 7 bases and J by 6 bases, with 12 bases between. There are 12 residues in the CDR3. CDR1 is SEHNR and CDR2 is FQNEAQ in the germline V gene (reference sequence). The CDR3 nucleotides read TGTGCCAGCACTCACAGGGCTTCTGAAGCTTTCTTT. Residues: CASTHRASEAFF.

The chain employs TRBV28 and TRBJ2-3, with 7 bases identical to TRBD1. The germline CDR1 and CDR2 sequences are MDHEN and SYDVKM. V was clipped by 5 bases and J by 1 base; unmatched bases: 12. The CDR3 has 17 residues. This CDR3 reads CASSDPGRTGRTDTQYF. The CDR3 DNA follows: TGTGCCAGCAGTGACCCGGGAAGGACAGGTCGCACAGATACGCAGTATTTT.

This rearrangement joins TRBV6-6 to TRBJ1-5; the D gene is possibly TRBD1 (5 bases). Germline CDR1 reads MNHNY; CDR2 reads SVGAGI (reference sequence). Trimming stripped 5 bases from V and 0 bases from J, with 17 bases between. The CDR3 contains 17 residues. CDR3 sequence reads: CASSPMPGTYSNQPQHF. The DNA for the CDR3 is TGTGCCAGCAGTCCAATGCCAGGGACTTATAGCAATCAGCCCCAGCATTTT.

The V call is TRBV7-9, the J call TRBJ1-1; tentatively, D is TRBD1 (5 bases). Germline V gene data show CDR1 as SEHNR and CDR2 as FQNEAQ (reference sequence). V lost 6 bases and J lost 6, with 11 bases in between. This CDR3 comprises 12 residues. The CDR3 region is CASSQAGAEAFF. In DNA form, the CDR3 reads TGTGCCAGCAGTCAAGCGGGGGCTGAAGCTTTCTTT. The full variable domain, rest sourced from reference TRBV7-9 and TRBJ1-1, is DTGVSQNPRHKITKRGQNVTFRCDPISEHNRLYWYRQTLGQGPEFLTYFQNEAQLEKSRLLSDRFSAERPKGSFSTLEIQRTEQGDSAMYLCASSQAGAEAFFGQGTRLTVV.

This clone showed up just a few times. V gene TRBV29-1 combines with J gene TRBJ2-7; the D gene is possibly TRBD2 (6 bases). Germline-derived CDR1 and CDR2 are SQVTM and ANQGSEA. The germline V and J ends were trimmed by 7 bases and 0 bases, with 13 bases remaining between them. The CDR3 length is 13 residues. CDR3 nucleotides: TGCAGCGCCCGACTAGTGAACTCCTACGAGCAGTACTTC. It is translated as CSARLVNSYEQYF.

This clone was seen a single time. The CDR3 spells CASSPITAGGTDTQYF. The CDR3 DNA is TGTGCCAGCAGCCCAATTACAGCGGGCGGCACAGATACGCAGTATTTT. V is TRBV7-9 and J is TRBJ2-3; a possible D gene is TRBD2 (6 bases). The V and J ends lost 5 bases and 1 base respectively, with 16 bases between them. This CDR3 contains 16 residues. Germline-derived CDR1 and CDR2 are SEHNR and FQNEAQ (reference sequence).

The CDR3 sequence is CASSHERDTDTQYF. In DNA, the CDR3 is TGCGCCAGCAGTCACGAGCGGGACACAGATACGCAGTATTTT. The J gene is TRBJ2-3, the V gene TRBV4-1, with TRBD2 identical over 7 bases. CDR3 length: 14 residues. Germline V gene lookup returns CDR1 MGHRA and CDR2 YSYEKL. After removal of 6 bases from V and 2 bases from J, the junction contained 5 bases not matched to a gene.